This entry lists 11 T cell receptor beta chains sequenced from one sample in a study of beta chain features in type 1 diabetes. Antigen specificity for these receptors is unknown. cDNA synthesis used the whole RNA isolate, giving expressed TCRB sequences. The assay was immunoSEQ multiplex PCR, and TCRdb's table has in-frame clones only and misses some. Counted here are fewer than 400,000 clones, approximately 9.9% occurring once; the ten biggest clones make up roughly 0.99%. Overall study results and limits: TCRB CDR3 length was moderately but significantly reduced in all four CD4+ subsets of Type 1 diabetes patients.

The sequencing input was central memory CD4+ T cells from blood. Receptors originate from a man aged 25-45 years with type 1 diabetes.

This clone has more than one count but fewer than ten. V and J are TRBV15 and TRBJ2-3, with TRBD2 matching 14 bases. CDR3 length: 16 amino acids. The V gene end was trimmed by 3 bases and the J gene end by 4 bases; junction bases not matched to a gene: 3. Looked up from germline, CDR1 is LNHNV and CDR2 is YYDKDF (reference sequence). The CDR3: CATSRLTSGGADTQYF. CDR3 in DNA: TGTGCCACCAGCAGGCTGACTAGCGGGGGGGCAGATACGCAGTATTTT.

There are a few counts of this clone. The chain's CDR3 is CASSEIGNQPQHF. CDR3 coding DNA: TGCGCCAGCAGTGAGATAGGGAATCAGCCCCAGCATTTT. This chain uses TRBV10-1 with TRBJ1-5, with D hard to call. Deletions cut 2 bases from V and 4 bases from J, with 6 bases between. The CDR3 totals 13 residues. Germline V gene data show CDR1 as WNHNN and CDR2 as SYGVQD (reference sequence).

The chain uses TRBV29-1 and TRBJ1-1; TRBD1 is a possible D gene (6 bases). V was pared by 7 bases and J by 4 bases, with 13 bases between. CDR3 length: 12 residues. The germline gives CDR1 SQVTM, CDR2 ANQGSEA. CDR3 sequence reads: CSAAGGFTEAFF. The CDR3 DNA sequence: TGCAGCGCCGCTGGGGGCTTCACTGAAGCTTTCTTT.

The rearrangement joins TRBV5-6 to TRBJ2-3, with 11 bases fitting TRBD1. V was pared by 4 bases and J by 3 bases, with 7 bases of the junction left unmatched. This CDR3 region has 16 residues. CDR1 and CDR2 (germline): SGHDT, YYEEEE. In DNA, the CDR3 is TGTGCCAGCAGCCCTCGGACAGGGGGCAAGACAGATACGCAGTATTTT. Translation: CASSPRTGGKTDTQYF.

This clone has at least ten counts. The gene calls are TRBV5-6 and TRBJ1-2; D not resolved. V dropped 4 bases and J dropped 9 bases, with 22 bases sitting between them. CDR3 length: 15 residues. CDR1 is SGHDT, CDR2 YYEEEE, per germline. CDR3 residues: CASSPGSLSYSRYTF. The CDR3 DNA reads TGTGCCAGCAGCCCGGGCTCCCTTTCGTACTCTCGCTACACCTTC.

The V and J genes are TRBV5-1 and TRBJ1-2; D not resolved. CDR3 length: 14 amino acids. V lost 0 bases and J 2 bases, leaving 8 bases between the germline ends. In germline, CDR1 is SGHRS, CDR2 YFSETQ. CDR3 residues: CASSLVTENYGYTF. The CDR3 DNA is TGCGCCAGCAGCTTGGTTACAGAAAACTATGGCTACACCTTC. The variable domain in full, with the rest retrieved from reference TRBV5-1 and TRBJ1-2, is KAGVTQTPRYLIKTRGQQVTLSCSPISGHRSVSWYQQTPGQGLQFLFEYFSETQRNKGNFPGRFSGRQFSNSRSEMNVSTLELGDSALYLCASSLVTENYGYTFGSGTRLTVV.

This clone was seen a handful of times. The chain couples TRBV10-3 to TRBJ1-5; 7 nucleotides match TRBD1. Germline assignment: CDR1 ENHRY and CDR2 SYGVKD. V was clipped by 3 bases and J by 9 bases; unmatched bases: 5. This CDR3 comprises 13 residues. The CDR3 DNA is TGTGCCATCAGTGAAGGGACAGAGATGCCCCAGCATTTT. Its translation is CAISEGTEMPQHF.

This clone has only a few counts. The V call is TRBV7-2, the J call TRBJ2-1, with D hard to call. The ends were cut back, 1 base at V and 4 bases at J, with 17 bases in the middle. Germline CDR1 is SGHTA and CDR2 is FQGNSA. CDR3 length: 17 residues. This CDR3 reads CASSLGGQDPPYNEQFF. For the CDR3, the DNA is TGTGCCAGCAGCTTAGGAGGTCAGGACCCTCCGTACAATGAGCAGTTCTTC.

This clone was observed a few times. The chain has TRBV10-1 and TRBJ2-5; no clear D. Germline CDR1 is WNHNN and CDR2 is SYGVQD (reference sequence). The CDR3 consists of 15 residues. The V end lost 0 bases, the J end lost 2 bases, and 10 bases lay between the germline ends. The CDR3 DNA sequence: TGCGCCAGCAGTGAGTCGAGGAGTTTACAAGAGACCCAGTACTTC. This translates into CASSESRSLQETQYF.

This clone showed up just a few times. Other DNA sequences in the same sample also yield this CDR3. CDR3 nucleotides: TGTGCCAGCAGCTTGGGAGGTGCTCTAGCCAAAAACATTCAGTACTTC. Encoded protein: CASSLGGALAKNIQYF. The chain is built from TRBV5-4 and TRBJ2-4; D is uncertain. Between the trimmed V and J ends, which lost 0 bases and 0 bases, there was a span of 10 bases. Germline V gene data show CDR1 as SGHNT and CDR2 as YYREEE (reference sequence). CDR3 length: 16 residues.

This clone occurred a few times. The rearrangement uses TRBV28 and TRBJ1-5; a weak D match, TRBD1 (5 bases). Trimming stripped 4 bases from V and 5 bases from J, with 18 bases between. Germline CDR1 reads MDHEN; CDR2 reads SYDVKM. The CDR3 totals 16 residues. The CDR3 reads CASSSPVQGSDQPQHF. DNA of the CDR3: TGTGCCAGCAGTTCCCCCGTTCAGGGTTCGGATCAGCCCCAGCATTTT.